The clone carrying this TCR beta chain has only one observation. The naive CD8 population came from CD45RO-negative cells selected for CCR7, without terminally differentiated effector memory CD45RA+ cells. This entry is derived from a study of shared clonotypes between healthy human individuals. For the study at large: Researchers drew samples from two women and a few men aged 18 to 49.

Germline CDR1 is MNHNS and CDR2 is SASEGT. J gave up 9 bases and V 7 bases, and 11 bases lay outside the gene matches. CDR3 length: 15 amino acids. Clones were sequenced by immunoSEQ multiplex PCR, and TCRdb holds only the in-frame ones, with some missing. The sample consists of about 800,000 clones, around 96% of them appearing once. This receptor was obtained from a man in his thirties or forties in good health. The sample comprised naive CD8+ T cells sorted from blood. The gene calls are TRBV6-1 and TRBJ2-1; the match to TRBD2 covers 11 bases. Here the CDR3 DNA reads TGTGCCAGCACCTTCACTAGCGGGAGTGAGGGTGAGCAGTTCTTC. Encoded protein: CASTFTSGSEGEQFF.